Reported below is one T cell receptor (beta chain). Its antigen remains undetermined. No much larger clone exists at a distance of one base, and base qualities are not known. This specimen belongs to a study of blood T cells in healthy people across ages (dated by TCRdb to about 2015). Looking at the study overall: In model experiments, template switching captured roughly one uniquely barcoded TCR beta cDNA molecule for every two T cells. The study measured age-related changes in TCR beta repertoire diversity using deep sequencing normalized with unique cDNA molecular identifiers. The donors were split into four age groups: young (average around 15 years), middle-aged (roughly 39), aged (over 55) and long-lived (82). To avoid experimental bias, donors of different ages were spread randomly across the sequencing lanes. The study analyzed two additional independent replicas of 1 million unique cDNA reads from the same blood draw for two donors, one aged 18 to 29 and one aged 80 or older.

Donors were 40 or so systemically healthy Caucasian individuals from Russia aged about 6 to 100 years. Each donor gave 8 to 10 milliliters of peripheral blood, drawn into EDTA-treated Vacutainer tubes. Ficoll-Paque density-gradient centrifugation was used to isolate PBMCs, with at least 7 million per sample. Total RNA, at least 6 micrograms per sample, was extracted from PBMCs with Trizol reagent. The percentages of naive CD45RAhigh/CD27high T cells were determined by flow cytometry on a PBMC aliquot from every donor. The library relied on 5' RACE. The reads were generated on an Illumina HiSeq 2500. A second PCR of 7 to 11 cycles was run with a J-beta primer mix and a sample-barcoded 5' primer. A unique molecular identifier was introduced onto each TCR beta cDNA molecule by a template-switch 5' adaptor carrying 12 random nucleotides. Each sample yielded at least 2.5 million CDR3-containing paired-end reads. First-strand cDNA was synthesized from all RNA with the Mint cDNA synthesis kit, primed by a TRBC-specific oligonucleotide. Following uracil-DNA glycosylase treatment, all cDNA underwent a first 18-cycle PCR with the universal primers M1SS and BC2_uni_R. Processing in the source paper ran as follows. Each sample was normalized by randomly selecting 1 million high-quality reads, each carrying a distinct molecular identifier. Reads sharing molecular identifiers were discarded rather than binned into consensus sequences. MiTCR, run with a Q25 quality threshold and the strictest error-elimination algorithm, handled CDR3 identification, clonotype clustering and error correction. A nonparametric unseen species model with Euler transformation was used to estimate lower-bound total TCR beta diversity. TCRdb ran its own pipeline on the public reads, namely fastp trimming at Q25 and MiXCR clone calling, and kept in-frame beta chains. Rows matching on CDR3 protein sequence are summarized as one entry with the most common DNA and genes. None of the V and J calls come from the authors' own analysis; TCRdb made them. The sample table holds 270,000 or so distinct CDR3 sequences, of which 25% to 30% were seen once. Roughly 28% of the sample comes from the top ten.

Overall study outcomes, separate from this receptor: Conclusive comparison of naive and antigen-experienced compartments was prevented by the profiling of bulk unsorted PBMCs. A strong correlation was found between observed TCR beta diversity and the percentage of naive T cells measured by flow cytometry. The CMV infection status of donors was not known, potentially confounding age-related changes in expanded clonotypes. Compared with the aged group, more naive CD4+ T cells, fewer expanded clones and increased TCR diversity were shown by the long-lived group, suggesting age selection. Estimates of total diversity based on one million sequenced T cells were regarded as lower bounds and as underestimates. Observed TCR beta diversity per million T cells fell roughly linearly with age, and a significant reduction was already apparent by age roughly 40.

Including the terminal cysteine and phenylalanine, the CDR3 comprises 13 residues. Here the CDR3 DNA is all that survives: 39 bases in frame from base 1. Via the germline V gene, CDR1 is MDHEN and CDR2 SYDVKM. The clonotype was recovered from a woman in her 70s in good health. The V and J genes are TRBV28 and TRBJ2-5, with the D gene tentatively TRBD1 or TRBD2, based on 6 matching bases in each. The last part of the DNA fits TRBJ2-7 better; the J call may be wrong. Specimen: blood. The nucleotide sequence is TGTGCCAGCGCTATAGGAGGGGGCTACGAGCAGTACTTC. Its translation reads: CASAIGGGYEQYF.